Listed below are T cell receptor beta chains from one sample, sequenced in a study of beta chain features in type 1 diabetes. The data were produced by immunoSEQ multiplex PCR, yet TCRdb's version contains in-frame clones alone and is incomplete. The data show about 260,000 clones, approximately 20% seen once. Sample: naive CD4+ T cells from blood. The receptor set was obtained from a woman aged 40 to 50 with type 1 diabetes. Both conserved end residues are part of each CDR3. A D gene is named only where the DNA matches it firmly. Part of the rows lack a size; the others show once, few, many or a class for expanded clones.

d_call: .
v_call: TRBV9
clone_size: few
j_call: TRBJ2-7
cdr3_aa: CASSVGGSADLYEQYF
cdr3_nt: TGTGCCAGCAGCGTAGGAGGTAGCGCGGACCTTTACGAGCAGTACTTC

d_call: .
v_call: TRBV7-3
clone_size: few
j_call: TRBJ1-2
cdr3_aa: CASSAPGGNRFGYTF
cdr3_nt: TGTGCCAGCAGCGCCCCGGGGGGGAACAGGTTTGGCTACACCTTC

d_call: .
v_call: TRBV7-9
clone_size: .
j_call: TRBJ2-2
cdr3_aa: CASSLTSSTGELFF
cdr3_nt: TGTGCCAGCAGCCTGACATCTTCCACCGGGGAGCTGTTTTTT

d_call: TRBD2
v_call: TRBV19
clone_size: few
j_call: TRBJ2-7
cdr3_aa: CASSGTSDWEQYF
cdr3_nt: TGTGCCAGTAGCGGGACTAGTGACTGGGAGCAGTACTTC

d_call: TRBD1
v_call: TRBV6-5
clone_size: .
j_call: TRBJ2-7
cdr3_aa: CASSYGQGGAFEQYF
cdr3_nt: TGTGCCAGCAGCTATGGACAGGGGGGGGCCTTCGAGCAGTACTTC

d_call: .
v_call: TRBV16
clone_size: .
j_call: TRBJ1-5
cdr3_aa: CASSSDSRNSNQPQHF
cdr3_nt: TGTGCCAGCAGCTCCGACAGCCGGAATAGCAATCAGCCCCAGCATTTT

d_call: .
v_call: TRBV7-9
clone_size: .
j_call: TRBJ2-4
cdr3_aa: CASSPGLAKNIQYF
cdr3_nt: TGTGCCAGCAGCCCCGGACTAGCCAAAAACATTCAGTACTTC

d_call: TRBD1
v_call: TRBV5-1
clone_size: .
j_call: TRBJ2-7
cdr3_aa: CASSVRQGYEQYF
cdr3_nt: TGCGCCAGCAGCGTACGACAGGGGTACGAGCAGTACTTC

d_call: TRBD1
v_call: TRBV11-1
clone_size: .
j_call: TRBJ1-1
cdr3_aa: CASNPGQALNTEAFF
cdr3_nt: TGTGCCAGCAACCCGGGACAGGCTTTGAACACTGAAGCTTTCTTT

d_call: .
v_call: TRBV7-3
clone_size: .
j_call: TRBJ2-1
cdr3_aa: CASSLAGGKQFF
cdr3_nt: TGTGCCAGCAGCTTAGCAGGGGGGAAACAGTTCTTC

d_call: .
v_call: TRBV7-3
clone_size: .
j_call: TRBJ2-1
cdr3_aa: CASSIDLLREQFF
cdr3_nt: TGTGCCAGCAGTATAGACTTGCTTAGAGAGCAGTTCTTC

d_call: TRBD2
v_call: TRBV28
clone_size: .
j_call: TRBJ2-5
cdr3_aa: CASRTSGLGQETQYF
cdr3_nt: TGTGCCAGCAGGACTAGCGGGCTTGGCCAAGAGACCCAGTACTTC

d_call: .
v_call: TRBV9
clone_size: few
j_call: TRBJ1-3
cdr3_aa: CASSVAEYSGNTIYF
cdr3_nt: TGTGCCAGCAGCGTGGCTGAATACTCTGGAAACACCATATATTTT

d_call: .
v_call: TRBV4-3
clone_size: few
j_call: TRBJ1-2
cdr3_aa: CASSQDRQGKRGYTF
cdr3_nt: TGCGCCAGCAGCCAAGATCGGCAGGGCAAAAGGGGCTACACCTTC

d_call: TRBD2
v_call: TRBV5-1
clone_size: .
j_call: TRBJ2-7
cdr3_aa: CASSLISGPYEQYF
cdr3_nt: TGCGCCAGCAGCCTCATTAGCGGGCCCTACGAGCAGTACTTC

d_call: .
v_call: TRBV10-3
clone_size: .
j_call: TRBJ2-7
cdr3_aa: CAISEGGSPNF
cdr3_nt: TGTGCCATCAGTGAGGGTGGGAGCCCTAACTTC

d_call: .
v_call: TRBV9
clone_size: .
j_call: TRBJ1-4
cdr3_aa: CASSAGAGVTNEKLFF
cdr3_nt: TGTGCCAGCAGCGCCGGGGCGGGGGTGACTAATGAAAAACTGTTTTTT